This T cell receptor (beta chain) appears in the sequencing data of a study of T cells after yellow fever vaccination (dated by TCRdb to the late 2010s). About the investigation overall: The SMART-Seq v4 Ultra Low Input RNA kit was used to prepare libraries from fractions with low cell numbers. To follow T-cell clones before and after primary and booster YFV17D yellow fever vaccination, bulk TCR alpha and beta repertoires were sequenced over time. Blood was collected at multiple timepoints before and after primary and secondary immunization, and bulk PBMC replicates and cell subsets were isolated. Two healthy male donors, one aged 18 to 30 and one aged 30 to 40 years, made up the cohort. Study-wide conclusions, independent of this receptor: After the booster, most clones that had expanded after primary vaccination were detected again (about 97% of CD4 and more than 85% of CD8), suggesting broad maintenance of memory. A small share of clonotypes was detected in both CD4 and CD8 compartments, with the overlap likely arising from convergent recombination. Compared with the primary T-cell response, the secondary T-cell response was weaker but faster, peaking on day 5 rather than day 15. Because the study included only a couple of donors, the extent to which the findings can be generalized is limited. Computational filtering was required because FACS-sorted repertoires could contain abundant contaminating clonotypes from the bulk population.

This specimen's treatment or condition label, interpreted: live attenuated yellow fever vaccine strain. A standard Ficoll-Paque protocol was used to isolate PBMCs from peripheral blood. CD4 and CD8 T-cell fractions were isolated with Dynabeads CD4 and CD8 positive selection kits. RNA was extracted with TriZol from bulk PBMCs, CD4 and CD8 fractions, and dextramer-positive and dextramer-negative fractions. A remark on this clonotype: Its antigen has not been determined. Per-base quality was not reported, and no clone a single base away is much larger than it.

The sequencing machine was an Illumina NovaSeq 6000. TCR cDNA was synthesized by 5'RACE template switching, which introduced a universal primer site and unique molecular identifiers. Priming for cDNA synthesis came from both the TCR alpha and TCR beta constant segments. Libraries were amplified in two PCR steps, with sample barcodes and sequencing adapters added in the second step. Sequencing of libraries was performed on Illumina HiSeq 2500 (2x100 bp) or NovaSeq (2x150 bp). As for the authors' bioinformatics: MIGEC was used to demultiplex reads and collapse the reads into UMI consensus sequences, and MiXCR was used for V(D)J alignment. Using edgeR on replicate PBMC samples, clonotypes were called vaccine-responding if FDR was below 0.01 and the log2 fold change was above 5 up to day 15. Each bulk clonotype was labeled CD4 or CD8 based on which sequenced repertoire, CD4 or CD8, contained the clonotype at higher abundance. In-frame beta chains were kept once TCRdb had trimmed the public reads at Q25 with fastp and called clones with MiXCR. Each entry merges the rows of one CDR3 protein and shows their most common DNA and genes. Clone size and V and J calls follow TCRdb, not the original study. The sample contains 340,000 or so distinct CDR3 sequences, around 13% of them found a single time. 2.5% to 4% of the sample rests with the top ten.

V is clipped by 6 bases and J by 7 bases, and the sequence between their germline boundaries is 13 bases long. The CDR3 sequence holds 13 residues, the cysteine and phenylalanine included. Only the CDR3 DNA stays, 39 bases, in frame from base 1. The germline V gene yields SGHTA for CDR1 and FQGNSA for CDR2. Sequenced material: CD4+ T cells sorted from PBMCs, taken 15 days after the yellow fever booster vaccination. The V and J genes are TRBV7-2 and TRBJ1-5; the D gene is perhaps TRBD1, from 5 matching bases. The source is a man aged 18-30 years who received the YFV17D yellow fever vaccine. CDR3 region: CASSRGRDQPQHF. The nucleotide sequence is TGTGCCAGCAGTCGAGGGAGGGACCAGCCCCAGCATTTT. Outside the CDR3, residues come from the reference TRBV7-2 and TRBJ1-5 proteins, so the full variable domain is: GAGVSQSPSNKVTEKGKDVELRCDPISGHTALYWYRQSLGQGLEFLIYFQGNSAPDKSGLPSDRFSAERTGGSVSTLTIQRTQQEDSAVYLCASSRGRDQPQHFGDGTRLSIL.